This record looks at one T cell receptor (beta chain) sequence and its context. Its antigen is unknown. This sample was taken from a study of T cell responses to AZD1222 COVID-19 vaccine. The assay was immunoSEQ multiplex PCR, and TCRdb's table has in-frame clones only and misses some. The sample lists around 150,000 clones; roughly nine tenths were seen once. Germline lookup yields CDR1 SEHNR and CDR2 FQNEAQ (reference sequence). This CDR3 has 12 residues. Trimming took off 4 bases at V and 3 bases at J, with 4 bases between the two ends. Study-level points and caveats: Spike-specific TCR breadth and depth went up after people got two AZD1222 doses. Close to half of spike-specific TCRs reportedly recognize unmutated variant regions. The donor group comprised mostly white British people and more females; the analysis possibly underestimated clonal diversity. Seropositive at baseline were only a handful of AZD1222 recipients.

The clonotype was recovered from an adult who received the AZD1222 COVID-19 vaccine. This rearrangement joins TRBV7-9 to TRBJ1-5, with D uncertain. Specimen: peripheral blood, collected 28 days after the second AZD1222 dose. The CDR3 loop reads CASSSVNQPQHF. The CDR3 DNA reads TGTGCCAGCAGCTCCGTCAATCAGCCCCAGCATTTT.